The clone carrying this T cell receptor (beta chain) came up a few times. The sample belongs to a study of preoperative IRX-2 immunotherapy in early breast cancer. Described treatment: preoperative locoregional IRX-2 cytokine immunotherapy. Germline values: CDR1 SGHRS, CDR2 YFSETQ. The germline V and J ends were trimmed by 4 bases and 7 bases, with 20 bases remaining between them. This CDR3 has 16 amino acids. Here immunoSEQ multiplex PCR was the method, and the copy in TCRdb shows in-frame clones only, minus some. Of tens of thousands of clones listed, roughly 90% are singletons. The chain has TRBV5-1 and TRBJ1-4; D gene unclear. The receptor was derived from a human donor with breast cancer. Sequences were derived from tumor tissue, sampled after IRX-2 immunotherapy. This CDR3 reads CASSPTPGAVLEKLFF. The CDR3, as DNA: TGCGCCAGCAGCCCGACGCCGGGCGCCGTTCTTGAAAAACTGTTTTTT.